This entry features one T cell receptor (beta chain) sequence. This entry comes from a study of blood T cells in healthy people across ages. The use of a sample-barcoded 5' primer and a J-beta primer mix characterized a second PCR of roughly 7 to 12 cycles. TCRdb passed the 5' RACE reads through MiXCR, listing each CDR3 protein once. The sample holds around 800,000 distinct CDR3 sequences, 20% to 30% seen once. Sample donors were healthy Caucasian individuals that came from Russia, aged roughly 6 to 95. The CDR3 contains 13 residues. V was shortened by 7 bases and J by 10 bases, with 20 bases between the two germline ends. These data are also associated with another study on T cells of mothers and their children. That source adds: For the second PCR, the M1S primer put in sample barcodes and 2-4 random nucleotides.

Sequencing was carried out using blood. This receptor was taken from a boy aged 5 to 17 in good health. The chain joins TRBV12-3 or TRBV12-4 to TRBJ2-7; weak D call: TRBD1 (5 bases). CDR3 coding DNA: TGTGCCAGCACCCCTACCTCGGTTGGGGCCCAGTACTTC. Translating gives CASTPTSVGAQYF.